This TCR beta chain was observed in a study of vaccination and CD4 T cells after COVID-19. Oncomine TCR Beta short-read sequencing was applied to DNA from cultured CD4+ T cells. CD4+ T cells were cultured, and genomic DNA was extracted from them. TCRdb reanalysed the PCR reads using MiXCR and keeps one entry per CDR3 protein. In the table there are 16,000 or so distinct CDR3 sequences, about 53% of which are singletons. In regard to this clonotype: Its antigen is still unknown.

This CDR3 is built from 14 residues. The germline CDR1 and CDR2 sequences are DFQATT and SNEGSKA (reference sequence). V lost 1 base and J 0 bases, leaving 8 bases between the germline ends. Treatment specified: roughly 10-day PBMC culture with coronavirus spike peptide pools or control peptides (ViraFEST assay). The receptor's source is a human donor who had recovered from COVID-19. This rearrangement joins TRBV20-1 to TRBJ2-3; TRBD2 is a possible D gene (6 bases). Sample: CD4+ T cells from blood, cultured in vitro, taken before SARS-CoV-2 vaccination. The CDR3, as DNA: TGCAGTGCTAGAGGGGCGGGGAGCACAGATACGCAGTATTTT. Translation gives CSARGAGSTDTQYF.